The 20 T cell receptor beta chains reported below all come from one sample, sequenced in a study of Graves' ophthalmopathy and Graves' hyperthyroidism listed by TCRdb under 2018. Sequencing relied on an Illumina HiSeq 2000. For repertoire sequencing, TCR beta CDR3 regions were amplified from RNA transcripts. HTBI primers and the Qiagen OneStep RT-PCR kit were used in a first-round RT-PCR, which was followed by a second-round multiplex PCR, size selection and purification. TCRdb trimmed public reads at Q25 via fastp, called clones via MiXCR and kept in-frame beta chains. Rows matching on CDR3 protein sequence are summarized as one entry with the most common DNA and genes. This sample holds 1 million to 1.3 million distinct CDR3 sequences; 36% were observed only once. The ten largest clones take up 11% of the sample. Input material: peripheral blood or thyroid tissue (not recorded which). The source of these receptors is an adult man with Graves' hyperthyroidism.

V usage is TRBV7-9 and J usage is TRBJ1-2; D call uncertain. V lost 5 bases, J lost 1 base, and 11 bases lay in between. The CDR3 spans 14 residues. Germline CDR1 SEHNR, CDR2 FQNEAQ (reference sequence). The CDR3, as DNA: TGTGCCAGCAGCGTAGGACCGATTAACTATGGCTACACCTTC. Encoded protein: CASSVGPINYGYTF.

This clonotype was seen more than once but under ten times. This chain joins TRBV5-1 and TRBJ2-2, with D maybe TRBD1 (5 bases). From germline, CDR1 is SGHRS and CDR2 YFSETQ. Trimming removed 5 bases from V and 4 bases from J, with 9 bases in between. The CDR3 is 13 amino acids. CDR3 in amino acids: CASRSGSTGELFF. The CDR3 bases are TGCGCCAGCAGATCAGGGTCCACCGGGGAGCTGTTTTTT.

This clonotype was recorded at least ten times. The chain uses TRBV20-1 and TRBJ2-7; D perhaps matches TRBD2 (6 bases). CDR3 length equals 15 residues. Trimming took off 4 bases at V and 1 base at J, with 17 bases between the two ends. CDR1 and CDR2 (germline): DFQATT, SNEGSKA (reference sequence). The CDR3 DNA reads TGCAGTGCTACGGAGGGGACTGGGGTTTCCTACGAGCAGTACTTC. Its translation: CSATEGTGVSYEQYF.

This clonotype was seen just once. The genes are TRBV20-1 and TRBJ2-7; 10 nucleotides line up with TRBD2. V lost 5 bases, J lost 0 bases, and 4 bases stayed unmatched. CDR1 is DFQATT, CDR2 SNEGSKA, per germline (reference sequence). CDR3 size: 14 residues. This chain's CDR3 is CSALSGRFSYEQYF. The CDR3 nucleotides are TGCAGTGCTCTTAGCGGGAGGTTCTCCTACGAGCAGTACTTC.

This clonotype was seen a handful of times. This chain links TRBV5-1 with TRBJ2-6; TRBD1 matches 7 bases. This CDR3 has 16 amino acids. V dropped 5 bases and J dropped 2; count of bases not matched to a gene: 7. Germline CDR1 and CDR2: SGHRS and YFSETQ. The CDR3 DNA follows: TGCGCCAGCAGATACCTCCAGGGGGCTGGGGCCAACGTCCTGACTTTC. This gives the protein CASRYLQGAGANVLTF. The full variable domain, rest sourced from reference TRBV5-1 and TRBJ2-6, is KAGVTQTPRYLIKTRGQQVTLSCSPISGHRSVSWYQQTPGQGLQFLFEYFSETQRNKGNFPGRFSGRQFSNSRSEMNVSTLELGDSALYLCASRYLQGAGANVLTFGAGSRLTVL.

The V call is TRBV4-2, the J call TRBJ2-7, with TRBD2 matching over 9 bases. This CDR3 contains 14 residues. The V segment lost 4 bases and the J segment 5 bases; nucleotides outside the gene matches: 6. CDR1 is LGHNA and CDR2 is YNFKEQ in the germline V gene. In DNA form, the CDR3 reads TGTGCCAGCAGCCCCCAGCGGGGGGTCCACGAGCAGTACTTC. This codes for CASSPQRGVHEQYF.

This chain joins TRBV9 and TRBJ1-1; D uncertain. Trimming shortened V by 5 bases and J by 4 bases, and 15 bases separated the two germline ends. Germline V lookup: CDR1 SGDLS, CDR2 YYNGEE. This CDR3 comprises 14 residues. The CDR3 loop is CASSSTRRRTEAFF. The CDR3 nucleotides read TGTGCCAGCAGTTCGACGAGGAGGCGCACTGAAGCTTTCTTT.

This clonotype was counted a single time. V usage is TRBV7-9 and J usage is TRBJ2-7; the match to TRBD1 covers 11 bases. Germline CDR1 is SEHNR and CDR2 is FQNEAQ (reference sequence). This CDR3 region has 14 residues. J gave up 6 bases and V 2 bases, and 3 bases lay outside the gene matches. CDR3 sequence (DNA): TGTGCCAGCAGCTTATACGGGACAGGGGGCGAGCAGTACTTC. The encoded protein is CASSLYGTGGEQYF.

This clonotype was seen many times. The V call is TRBV19, the J call TRBJ2-7; D uncertain. Germline-derived CDR1 and CDR2 are LNHDA and SQIVND (reference sequence). Trimming stripped 3 bases from V and 6 bases from J, with 12 bases between. The CDR3 has 13 residues. The CDR3 sequence: CASSIKWQSEQYF. Here the CDR3 DNA reads TGTGCCAGTAGTATCAAGTGGCAGTCCGAGCAGTACTTC.

The V gene is TRBV6-6, the J gene TRBJ1-3; 8 bases are shared with TRBD1. The CDR3 runs 15 residues. V was pared by 6 bases and J by 1 base, with 5 bases of the junction left unmatched. Germline values: CDR1 MNHNY, CDR2 SVGAGI (reference sequence). The CDR3 DNA reads TGTGCCAGCAGAAATCAGGGGGCTTCTGGAAACACCATATATTTT. This gives the protein CASRNQGASGNTIYF.

In the case of this clonotype: This may be a read error, as it is one base from a much larger clone. Here the CDR3 omits its conserved ending phenylalanine or tryptophan, so a read error is the likely source. The chain employs TRBV24-1 and TRBJ2-5; 10 nucleotides match TRBD1. The germline CDR1 and CDR2 sequences are KGHDR and SFDVKD. There are 15 residues in the CDR3. Unmatched junction bases numbered 0, after V lost 2 bases and J lost 1 base. The CDR3 loop reads CATSDWTGGQETQYS. For the CDR3, the DNA is TGTGCCACCAGTGATTGGACAGGGGGCCAAGAGACCCAGTACTCC.

This clonotype was seen a few times. The chain is built from TRBV6-5 and TRBJ2-7, with D tentatively TRBD1 (5 bases). The CDR3 runs to 16 residues. Germline-derived CDR1 and CDR2 are MNHEY and SVGAGI. V was shortened by 2 bases and J by 4 bases, with 18 bases between the two germline ends. CDR3 in amino acids: CASSYTARRGPYEQYF. CDR3 sequence (DNA): TGTGCCAGCAGTTACACGGCCCGAAGGGGTCCGTACGAGCAGTACTTC.

This clonotype came up a few times. The gene calls are TRBV6-5 and TRBJ2-2, with 8 nucleotides matching TRBD2. CDR3 size: 14 residues. J gave up 7 bases and V 2 bases, and 3 bases lay outside the gene matches. Germline V lookup: CDR1 MNHEY, CDR2 SVGAGI. In DNA, the CDR3 is TGTGCCAGCAGTTACGGACTAGCTAGCGGGGAGCTGTTTTTT. It encodes CASSYGLASGELFF.

V is TRBV4-3 and J is TRBJ2-5; the match to TRBD2 covers 9 bases. Germline assignment: CDR1 LGHNA and CDR2 YSLEER. The trim removed 3 bases at V and 4 bases at J, leaving 12 bases unmatched. CDR3 length equals 17 residues. The CDR3 loop reads CASSQVYQRGDRETQYF. DNA for the CDR3: TGCGCCAGCAGCCAGGTCTACCAGCGGGGGGATAGAGAGACCCAGTACTTC.

This clonotype was counted only a few times. This sequence joins TRBV9 and TRBJ1-5; TRBD1 matches 7 bases. Trimming took 4 bases from V and 1 from J; bases not matched to a gene: 17. Germline lookup yields CDR1 SGDLS and CDR2 YYNGEE. This CDR3 is built from 19 residues. CDR3 bases: TGTGCCAGCAGCCTCGGACGGGACAGAGGGTTGTCGAGCAATCAGCCCCAGCATTTT. Its translation: CASSLGRDRGLSSNQPQHF.

The chain carries TRBV10-3 and TRBJ2-7, with a possible D match to TRBD1 (6 bases). Trimming left V 7 bases short and J 3 bases short, with 13 bases between. Germline values: CDR1 ENHRY, CDR2 SYGVKD. The CDR3 consists of 13 residues. The CDR3 here is CAITPTGYYEQYF. CDR3 DNA: TGTGCCATCACCCCGACAGGATACTACGAGCAGTACTTC.

The V and J genes are TRBV20-1 and TRBJ2-7; 14 bases are a match to TRBD2. V shed 3 bases and J 0 bases; nucleotides not matched to a gene: 13. The germline CDR1 and CDR2 sequences are DFQATT and SNEGSKA (reference sequence). The CDR3 is made up of 19 amino acids. The CDR3 region is CSASLRGLAGVPSSYEQYF. CDR3 DNA sequence: TGCAGTGCTAGCCTGAGGGGACTAGCGGGAGTCCCAAGCTCCTACGAGCAGTACTTC.

The rearrangement uses TRBV29-1 and TRBJ2-7, with TRBD1 identical over 7 bases. The CDR3 spans 14 residues. The germline V gene has CDR1 SQVTM and CDR2 ANQGSEA. V lost 8 bases to trimming and J lost 3 bases; unmatched junction nucleotides: 13. CDR3 nucleotide sequence: TGCAGCTTGGGCCCCCGGGACAGCAGCTACGAGCAGTACTTC. This gives the protein CSLGPRDSSYEQYF.

This chain uses TRBV7-6 with TRBJ1-1, with a tentative D call TRBD1 (5 bases). Germline V gives CDR1 SGHVS, CDR2 FNYEAQ. Trimming took 4 bases from V and 3 from J, leaving 15 bases between them. This CDR3 has 15 residues. CDR3 bases: TGTGCCAGCAGCTATTATGGGGGATCTCACACTGAAGCTTTCTTT. It yields the protein CASSYYGGSHTEAFF.

The chain combines TRBV20-1 with TRBJ1-1; 11 bases map to TRBD1. The V gene end was trimmed by 3 bases and the J gene end by 4 bases; junction bases not matched to a gene: 13. The CDR3 has 17 residues. The germline V gene encodes CDR1 DFQATT and CDR2 SNEGSKA (reference sequence). DNA for the CDR3: TGCAGTGCTAGTCGTTCGGACAGGGGGCTTTCGGGCACTGAAGCTTTCTTT. This translates into CSASRSDRGLSGTEAFF.